Here is one T cell receptor beta chain with its context. This clonotype was counted a few times. The clone's antigen remains unknown. Base qualities are missing; no much larger clone stands one base away. The CDR3 has 12 amino acids, counting the end cysteine and phenylalanine. The sequence is cut down to CDR3 DNA, 36 bases in frame from base 1. Based on the germline V gene, the CDR1 and CDR2 sequences are SQVTM and ANQGSEA. V drops 7 bases and J drops 5 bases, leaving 14 bases in between. The record originates from a study of blood T cells in healthy people across ages (dated by TCRdb to the mid-2010s). At the level of the whole study: In model experiments, template switching captured about one uniquely barcoded TCR beta cDNA molecule for every two T cells. Age-related changes in TCR beta repertoire diversity were measured in the study by deep sequencing normalized with unique cDNA molecular identifiers. Four age groups were formed from the donors: young (average 16 years), middle-aged (approximately 40), aged (over 55) and long-lived (around 82). To avoid experimental bias, donors of different ages were spread randomly across the sequencing lanes. The study analyzed two additional independent replicas of 1 million unique cDNA reads from the same blood draw for two donors, one aged 18 to 29 and one aged 80 or older.

Receptor amplification or capture employed 5' RACE. The sequencer was an Illumina HiSeq 2500. A second about 7 to 11 cycle PCR used a sample-barcoded 5' primer and a J-beta primer mix. Each TCR beta cDNA molecule received a unique molecular identifier from a template-switch 5' adaptor carrying 12 random nucleotides. At least 2.5 million CDR3-containing paired-end reads were obtained from each sample. All of the RNA was converted into first-strand cDNA using the Mint cDNA synthesis kit, with a TRBC-specific oligonucleotide serving as the primer. All cDNA was treated with uracil-DNA glycosylase and then went through a first 18-cycle PCR with the universal primers M1SS and BC2_uni_R. Concerning the study's data processing: Normalization of each sample was performed by random selection of 1 million high-quality reads, each carrying a distinct molecular identifier. Instead of being binned into consensus sequences, reads that shared molecular identifiers were thrown out. MiTCR, run with a Q25 quality threshold and the strictest error-elimination algorithm, handled CDR3 identification, clonotype clustering and error correction. A nonparametric unseen species model with Euler transformation was used to estimate a lower bound on total TCR beta diversity. TCRdb's own reprocessing of the public reads used fastp at Q25 and MiXCR and kept productive beta chains. CDR3 protein sequences are deduplicated, and each keeps its most common genes and DNA. In this record, the V and J calls reflect TCRdb's handling and not the investigators' own analysis. The sample contains 1.5 million or so distinct CDR3 sequences, roughly 40% of them found a single time. Roughly 7.7% of the sample is held by the ten biggest clonotypes.

The donors were around 39 Caucasian individuals from Russia, aged roughly 6 to 95 years, who were systemically healthy. Ten milliliters of peripheral blood were drawn from each donor into EDTA-treated Vacutainer tubes. PBMCs were isolated by Ficoll-Paque density-gradient centrifugation, with at least 7 million obtained per sample. Total RNA was extracted from PBMCs with Trizol reagent, with at least 5.5 micrograms obtained per sample. For every donor, an aliquot of PBMCs went through flow cytometry to measure the percentages of naive CD45RAhigh/CD27high T cells. Overall study results and their limits: As age increased, observed TCR beta diversity per million T cells dropped in a roughly linear way, and a significant reduction was already evident by age 40. A strong correlation was found between observed TCR beta diversity and the percentage of naive T cells measured by flow cytometry. Estimates of total diversity based on one million sequenced T cells were regarded as lower bounds and as underestimates. Compared with the aged group, the long-lived group had more naive CD4+ T cells, fewer expanded clones and increased TCR diversity, a pattern suggesting age selection. Donor CMV infection status was unknown, potentially confounding age-related changes in expanded clonotypes. Since profiling was done on bulk unsorted PBMCs, naive and antigen-experienced compartments could not be conclusively compared.

The chain employs TRBV29-1 and TRBJ1-2; TRBD1 could be the D gene, as 5 bases match. The sequenced sample was blood. The receptor was isolated from a woman aged 18-29 years in good health. The bases are TGCAGCGCGTTCCCTCCAGGGTATGGCTACACCTTC. Translated, this is CSAFPPGYGYTF. Here the CDR3 is joined to the reference TRBV29-1 and TRBJ1-2 genes, and the full variable domain is: SAVISQKPSRDICQRGTSLTIQCQVDSQVTMMFWYRQQPGQSLTLIATANQGSEATYESGFVIDKFPISRPNLTFSTLTVSNMSPEDSSIYLCSAFPPGYGYTFGSGTRLTVV.